This T cell receptor beta chain was obtained from a study of cytomegalovirus exposure and HLA in healthy donors (dated by TCRdb to the late 2010s). Background on the whole study: An earlier analysis of roughly 570 of the donors reported 276 Gb of sequence data and 117 million unique TCR beta sequences obtained from around 180 million T cells. An early release covering roughly 640 HLA-typed donors comprised approximately 290 gigabases of sequencing data and tens of millions of unique TCR sequences. Of the approximately 400 genotyped donors, over 80% were placed in the genetic ancestry cluster associated with self-reported Caucasian donors. The study was designed to test whether signatures of past pathogen exposure could be identified by cataloging public T cell receptors. The study used immunosequencing to profile the T cell repertoires of several hundred subjects and linked those repertoires to cytomegalovirus serostatus. Besides the first cohort of around 670 subjects, a separate validation cohort made up of 95 to 150 different subjects was used. The study combined high-throughput TCR immunosequencing, statistical association of individual TCRs with disease status, and machine learning to predict cytomegalovirus infection status. In a later analysis, previously published TCR beta repertoires from several hundred donors were re-analyzed and high-resolution HLA genotyping was added so that TCR occurrence patterns could be studied. Rather than using new phenotypic data, the later analysis identified candidate immune exposures from TCR beta sequences and from how often those sequences occurred across donors. An earlier analysis of about 600 of the donors used high-throughput TCR beta sequencing to judge whether each TCR beta V gene segment behaved as functional or pseudogenic. Donor age, sex, ethnicity and CMV serostatus were collected together with the repertoire data. Genome-wide SNP genotypes for about 65% of the roughly 670 donors were used in a later genetic analysis, which treated that subset as a discovery cohort. Every repertoire in the discovery cohort had been generated on one and the same sequencing platform. Class I and class II HLA loci were covered by the typing at four-digit resolution. Typing coverage differed by locus: A, B, C, DRB1 and DQB1 were typed in roughly 620-640 donors, DQA1 in about 500, DPA1 in some 610, and DPB1 in just under 490. About 5 DR-DQ haplotypes were handled as single units for association and clustering, since linkage in the cohort was strong. Among a few hundred genotyped donors of the cohort, an average of 235,054 unique TCR beta nucleotide sequences were sequenced per donor, around 18% of them non-productive.

The CDR3 spans 15 residues, from the cysteine through the phenylalanine. Only the CDR3 region is kept as DNA, spanning 45 bases read in frame from base 1. At the junction V is shortened by 2 bases and J by 4 bases; bases outside the gene matches: 3. Per the germline V gene, SGHAT is the CDR1 and FQNNGV is the CDR2. On this clone: Its recognized antigen is unknown. No base qualities exist here, and no much larger clone lies one base off it.

The cohort was made up of roughly 670 healthy bone marrow donors. At the time of sampling, every cohort member was nominally healthy, though immune exposures that went unrecorded were likely present. The donor tested CMV seropositive, placing the donor among the 289 seropositive members of the cohort. Each donor provided a peripheral blood sample, and peripheral blood mononuclear cells were used for TCR beta sequencing. Genomic DNA was extracted from the blood cell samples with the Qiagen DNeasy Blood Extraction Kit. Overall study results and their limits: Linkage disequilibrium might explain the correlated functional status among segregating V segments, but an unknown experimental factor could not be excluded. In an earlier analysis of 587 of the donors, most TCR beta V segments were observed in productive rearrangements about 87% or about 30% of the time, broadly matching IMGT annotations. Strong co-occurrence of HLA alleles, especially DR and DQ, made assigning TCR associations to individual alleles difficult. A total of 150 to 200 TCR beta chains were listed by the study as associated with cytomegalovirus. A later genetic analysis reported fewer N-insertions in productive TCRs among donors in an Asian-associated ancestry cluster than the roughly 700-donor mean. CMV serostatus was the only immune exposure information available for the cohort. A group of highly shared sequence variants was considered likely to be a technical artifact of the sequencing pipeline. Because some donors lacked HLA typing at each locus, the association tests relied only on the typed subset. Only TCR beta chains were sequenced in this cohort, and the absence of alpha or paired-chain data limited detectable features. According to a later analysis, most CMV-associated TCR beta chains appeared to be HLA-restricted, and the HLA associations seemed to be driven largely by CMV exposure. Most TCR sequences were observed very rarely across donors, whereas some public TCRs were present in many individuals. Some IMGT-functional V segments, including TRBV6-2 and TRBV6-3, could not be distinguished by the 87-base-pair reads and were therefore excluded. An association between a missense DCLRE1C variant and V-gene and J-gene trimming of TCR beta chains was found in a later genetic analysis and replicated in an independent cohort. In a later analysis, HLA-associated TCR beta chains showed more clonal expansion and lower generation probabilities than non-associated chains that were equally common. A further reported finding was that TCR beta sequences accurately predicted the HLA-A and HLA-B alleles for most subjects in the first cohort. Specific HLA alleles were associated with about 17,000 TCR beta sequences at a false discovery rate of 0.05 in a later analysis. According to the authors, the approach could potentially be generalized to other disease states and immunological phenotypes. Because counts were too low, roughly 16 rarely observed V segments, including chromosome 9 orphons, were excluded from the earlier analysis of 500 to 700 of the donors. A later analysis reported that several top co-occurrence clusters appeared linked to parvovirus B19, influenza, CMV and Epstein-Barr virus. Presence/absence analyses assumed roughly uniform sequencing depth across donors, an assumption that may not hold. In both the original and validation cohorts, the classifier was reported to diagnose cytomegalovirus status with high specificity and sensitivity. According to a later analysis, TCR association rates differed among HLA loci, with DRB1 alleles showing the most associated TCRs and HLA-C alleles showing the fewest. A few of the identified cytomegalovirus-associated TCR beta chains were confirmed in vitro to be specific for cytomegalovirus antigens.

The library was generated by the immunoSEQ multiplex PCR assay. For the multiplex PCR, a mixture combining 60 forward primers for TCR Vbeta segments and 13 reverse primers for TCR Jbeta segments was used. Amplification of the CDR3 region of rearranged TCR beta genes was performed with a multiplex PCR assay on genomic DNA. The Illumina HiSeq System was used to sequence the amplified TCR beta libraries as 87-base-pair reads. Per the source publication's procedure: A later analysis counted approximately 84 million unique TCR beta chains across the 550 to 700 repertoires, and some 12 million of these chains were shared by at least two donors. To remove PCR and sequencing errors, raw reads were error-corrected and collapsed into unique sequences using a nearest-neighbor algorithm that merged closely related sequences. To assign V, D and J gene segments, CDR3 sequences were aligned to IMGT reference sequences. For a sequence to be retained, a match of at least six nucleotides to both a V gene segment and a J gene segment was required. Rearrangements were classified as productive when the CDR3 lacked stop codons and remained in frame with V and J, and all other rearrangements were classified as non-productive. Following IMGT convention, CDR3 was defined as the stretch from the second conserved V-encoded cysteine up to the conserved J-encoded phenylalanine. Sequences without an unambiguous match to a single V gene segment were excluded from the earlier analysis of a few hundred of the donors. An earlier analysis of 450 to 650 of the donors called V segments functional above 56.7% productive rearrangements and segregating when the between-donor standard deviation exceeded 5%. A statistical classification framework was built to diagnose cytomegalovirus status from the catalog of TCR beta chain sequences. In a later analysis, TCR nucleotide sequences were compared against IMGT/GENE-DB human TR gene sequences so that V and J genes could be assigned. The TCRdist pipeline was used in a later analysis to assign CDR3 sequences and most-parsimonious VDJ recombination scenarios. In a later analysis, each TCR beta chain was defined by its CDR3 amino acid sequence together with its V-gene family, and reads lacking a unique V-gene family were excluded. As a way to deal with suspected cross-contamination and a sequencing artifact, a later analysis dropped roughly 620 nucleotide sequences that were highly shared and had low generation probability. For each public chain, a later analysis derived a clonal expansion index from normalized ranks of inferred template counts within each repertoire. In a later analysis, generation probabilities were computed using a VDJ recombination model fitted to out-of-frame rearrangements, and the results were checked against IGoR. A later analysis scored TCR-TCR, TCR-HLA and TCR-CMV co-occurrence with hypergeometric tests, applying a repertoire-size bias correction to TCR pairs. In a later analysis, false discovery rates were estimated by permuting HLA or CMV assignments 20 times. In a later analysis, co-occurring TCRs were grouped using DBSCAN, and TCRdist sequence similarity was added for clustering within HLA-allele-positive subsets. Repertoires with fewer than 30,000 or more than 120,000 public chains were left out of co-occurrence clustering, as were a few repertoires with anomalous nucleotide sharing. TCRdb holds this immuneACCESS table with in-frame rearrangements only. Some clones are missing; in checked studies, unresolved V genes explain under half, and the rest has no known cause. V, J and clone size are taken as reported in that table, and D and trimming were inferred from the DNA itself. The sample table holds 85,000 to 100,000 clones, of which roughly 73% were seen once. The ten largest account for around 7.8% of the sample.

The source material was PBMCs. This sequence originates from a man aged 45-60 years in good health and CMV-seropositive. The V gene is TRBV11-2 and the J gene is TRBJ2-5; 11 central nucleotides agree with TRBD2. The DNA is TGTGCCAGCAGCTTAATAGCGGGGGGGGGAGAGACCCAGTACTTC. It encodes CASSLIAGGGETQYF.